These 23 T cell receptor beta chains were sequenced from one sample in a study of T cell changes during pregnancy in multiple sclerosis. Assay used: immunoSEQ multiplex PCR; TCRdb lists only in-frame clones, some missing. The data hold some 34,000 clones, with 80% to 95% observed a single time. Sequencing used CD4+ T cells from peripheral blood mononuclear cells, obtained in the third trimester of pregnancy. The receptors originated from a female donor in good health, enrolled as a control in a pregnancy study.

The chain links TRBV7-9 to TRBJ2-1; 12 nucleotides agree with TRBD2. Germline values: CDR1 SEHNR, CDR2 FQNEAQ (reference sequence). CDR3 length: 15 residues. With 0 bases clipped from V and 6 bases from J, the junction kept 0 bases outside the gene matches. CDR3 amino acids: CASSLATSGGNEQFF. CDR3 bases: TGTGCCAGCAGCTTAGCGACTAGCGGGGGCAATGAGCAGTTCTTC.

The chain couples TRBV30 to TRBJ2-5; D ambiguous. The V gene lost 2 bases and the J gene lost 2 bases, with 12 bases spanning the gap. CDR1 is GTSNPN, CDR2 SVGIG, per germline (reference sequence). This CDR3 is built from 14 residues. The CDR3 protein is CAWSLDLFQETQYF. CDR3 in DNA: TGTGCCTGGAGTCTCGACTTGTTTCAAGAGACCCAGTACTTC. Using reference TRBV30 and TRBJ2-5 for the parts outside the CDR3, the full variable domain is SQTIHQWPATLVQPVGSPLSLECTVEGTSNPNLYWYRQAAGRGLQLLFYSVGIGQISSEVPQNLSASRPQDRQFILSSKKLLLSDSGFYLCAWSLDLFQETQYFGPGTRLLVL.

The CDR3 bases are TGTGCCAGCAGCTTAAGCAGCCTGGGGCCCTACGAGCAGTACTTC. Protein: CASSLSSLGPYEQYF. The J gene is TRBJ2-7, the V gene TRBV7-6, with D possibly TRBD1 on 5 matching bases. V was pared by 2 bases and J by 2 bases, with 13 bases between. CDR3 size: 15 residues. Germline CDR1 and CDR2: SGHVS and FNYEAQ.

The rearrangement joins TRBV14 to TRBJ1-2; D ambiguous. The CDR3 has 13 residues. In germline, CDR1 is SGHDN, CDR2 FVKESK. The V end was cut by 0 bases, the J end by 8 bases, with 10 bases between. The CDR3 here is CASSQDLSGGYTF. CDR3 DNA sequence: TGTGCCAGCAGCCAAGATCTTTCAGGCGGCTACACCTTC.

V is TRBV10-3 and J is TRBJ1-3, with D unresolved. The germline CDR1 and CDR2 sequences are ENHRY and SYGVKD. Trimming pared 10 bases from V and 7 bases from J, leaving 17 bases between. There are 13 residues in the CDR3. As DNA, the CDR3 is TGTGCCACCGGACGGGATAGAGACAACACCATATATTTT. It is translated as CATGRDRDNTIYF.

The chain joins TRBV11-2 to TRBJ2-3, with TRBD2 identical over 12 bases. Trimming removed 4 bases from V and 1 base from J; junction bases left unmatched: 3. The germline V gene has CDR1 SGHAT and CDR2 FQNNGV. The CDR3 is 16 amino acids. The CDR3 is CASSSRLAGGTDTQYF. CDR3 sequence (DNA): TGTGCCAGCAGCTCACGACTAGCGGGGGGCACAGATACGCAGTATTTT. Looking up the rest from reference TRBV11-2 and TRBJ2-3 gives the full variable domain: EAGVAQSPRYKIIEKRQSVAFWCNPISGHATLYWYQQILGQGPKLLIQFQNNGVVDDSQLPKDRFSAERLKGVDSTLKIQPAKLEDSAVYLCASSSRLAGGTDTQYFGPGTRLTVL.

The V call is TRBV11-3, the J call TRBJ2-3; TRBD2 is a possible D gene (6 bases). The germline V gene encodes CDR1 SGHNT and CDR2 YENEEA. The CDR3 has 14 amino acids. Trimming took off 1 base at V and 3 bases at J, with 8 bases between the two ends. As DNA, the CDR3 is TGTGCCAGCAGCTTAGGCCTAGCGACAGATACGCAGTATTTT. The encoded protein is CASSLGLATDTQYF.

The chain uses TRBV6-1 and TRBJ2-7, with 12 nucleotides matching TRBD1. CDR1 and CDR2 (germline): MNHNS, SASEGT. Trimming removed 2 bases from V and 0 bases from J; junction bases left unmatched: 2. The CDR3 has 16 amino acids. The CDR3 loop reads CASSEMGQGASYEQYF. The DNA of the CDR3 is TGTGCCAGCAGTGAAATGGGACAGGGGGCCTCCTACGAGCAGTACTTC.

The genes are TRBV6-6 and TRBJ1-5, with 9 bases lining up with TRBD1. The V segment lost 5 bases and the J segment 5 bases; nucleotides outside the gene matches: 7. Germline V lookup: CDR1 MNHNY, CDR2 SVGAGI (reference sequence). CDR3 length: 15 residues. This chain's CDR3 is CASSIGQGLDQPQHF. CDR3 nucleotides: TGTGCCAGCAGTATAGGACAGGGGTTGGATCAGCCCCAGCATTTT.

The V call is TRBV4-3, the J call TRBJ2-5, with 9 bases identical to TRBD1. Germline-derived CDR1 and CDR2 are LGHNA and YSLEER. The CDR3 covers 15 residues. V lost 4 bases, J lost 5 bases, and 8 bases stayed unmatched. This chain's CDR3 is CASSPGQGSSETQYF. As DNA, the CDR3 is TGCGCCAGCAGCCCCGGACAGGGGAGTTCGGAGACCCAGTACTTC.

The chain has TRBV27 and TRBJ2-1; the D is unclear. Germline CDR1 MNHEY, CDR2 SMNVEV (reference sequence). Trimming removed 6 bases at V and 9 bases at J, with 3 bases between. The CDR3 runs to 9 residues. CDR3 coding DNA: TGTGCCAGCAGCAGTGAGCAGTTCTTC. This codes for CASSSEQFF.

This rearrangement joins TRBV6-6 to TRBJ1-5, with TRBD1 identical over 10 bases. The CDR3 consists of 14 residues. Trimming at V came to 7 bases and at J to 9 bases, leaving 9 bases not matched to a gene. The germline gives CDR1 MNHNY, CDR2 SVGAGI (reference sequence). Written as DNA, the CDR3 is TGTGCCAGCATTCCGGGACAGGGGTTAAGGCCCCAGCATTTT. Protein product: CASIPGQGLRPQHF.

This clone was detected once. This chain uses TRBV2 with TRBJ2-3, with D perhaps matching TRBD2 (5 bases). With 8 bases removed from V and 6 bases from J, the gap between germline ends came to 12 bases. Germline-derived CDR1 and CDR2 are SNHLY and FYNNEI. This CDR3 has 12 amino acids. CDR3 in DNA: TGTGCCAGCCGATCGGGCGGGGATACGCAGTATTTT. It specifies CASRSGGDTQYF.

This clone was found a few times. The chain recombines TRBV7-9 with TRBJ2-7; 7 bases are a match to TRBD2. Germline lookup yields CDR1 SEHNR and CDR2 FQNEAQ (reference sequence). V shed 3 bases and J 9 bases; nucleotides not matched to a gene: 26. This CDR3 contains 19 residues. CDR3 sequence reads: CASSFSGHGTISGGGRQYF. The CDR3 nucleotides are TGTGCCAGCAGCTTCAGTGGCCACGGAACGATCTCGGGAGGAGGCAGGCAGTACTTC.

This clone was observed once. The chain links TRBV9 to TRBJ1-3; no clear D gene. The CDR3 is made up of 14 amino acids. The V gene's germline CDR1 is SGDLS and CDR2 YYNGEE. The V end lost 3 bases, the J end lost 0 bases, and 7 bases lay between the germline ends. The CDR3 region has the DNA TGTGCCAGCAGCGCAGACACCTCTGGAAACACCATATATTTT. Amino acids: CASSADTSGNTIYF. Looking up the rest from reference TRBV9 and TRBJ1-3 gives the full variable domain: DSGVTQTPKHLITATGQRVTLRCSPRSGDLSVYWYQQSLDQGLQFLIQYYNGEERAKGNILERFSAQQFPDLHSELNLSSLELGDSALYFCASSADTSGNTIYFGEGSWLTVV.

This chain links TRBV7-6 with TRBJ2-1, with a weak D call TRBD2 (6 bases). The germline gives CDR1 SGHVS, CDR2 FNYEAQ. The CDR3 loop spans 15 amino acids. V gave up 7 bases and J gave up 0 bases, with 13 bases separating them. The CDR3 loop is CASTRVGGSYNEQFF. The CDR3 DNA reads TGTGCCAGCACCAGGGTGGGGGGCTCCTACAATGAGCAGTTCTTC.

J is TRBJ2-7 and V is TRBV5-1, with D perhaps matching TRBD2 (7 bases). Trimming took off 3 bases at V and 5 bases at J, with 9 bases between the two ends. The CDR3 is 12 amino acids. Germline assignment: CDR1 SGHRS and CDR2 YFSETQ. Written as DNA, the CDR3 is TGCGCCAGCAGCTGGGGGGGCCACGAGCAGTACTTC. It is translated as CASSWGGHEQYF.

Of note for this clone: At one of its ends the junction is not consistent with the germline gene, which may arise from a read error. The chain has TRBV7-2 and TRBJ1-2; maybe TRBD1 (5 bases). Germline V gene data show CDR1 as SGHTA and CDR2 as FQGNSA. CDR3 length: 14 amino acids. The CDR3 DNA follows: TGTGCCAGCAGTTTAGAAGGGGCTAACTATGGCTACACCTTC. Its translation is CASSLEGANYGYTF.

The rearrangement uses TRBV5-8 and TRBJ2-5; TRBD2 agrees at 7 bases. This CDR3 comprises 15 residues. V trimming: 1 base; J trimming: 5 bases; junction bases outside the gene matches: 8. Germline V gives CDR1 SGHTS, CDR2 YDEGEE. For the CDR3, the DNA is TGTGCCAGCAGCTTGCCTGGACTAGGTGGGGAGACCCAGTACTTC. Its translation is CASSLPGLGGETQYF. The variable domain in full, completed from reference TRBV5-8 and TRBJ2-5, reads EAGVTQSPTHLIKTRGQQATLRCSPISGHTSVYWYQQALGLGLQFLLWYDEGEERNRGNFPPRFSGRQFPNYSSELNVNALELEDSALYLCASSLPGLGGETQYFGPGTRLLVL.

V and J are TRBV7-2 and TRBJ1-1; tentatively, D is TRBD1 (6 bases). Trimming stripped 1 base from V and 7 bases from J, with 13 bases between. The CDR3 has 14 residues. Germline CDR1 is SGHTA and CDR2 is FQGNSA. CDR3 protein: CASSLDSGQREAFF. The CDR3 nucleotides are TGTGCCAGCAGCTTAGATTCCGGACAGCGTGAAGCTTTCTTT.

This rearrangement joins TRBV5-1 to TRBJ1-6; D may be TRBD1 (6 bases). The length of the CDR3 is 15 residues. Trimming took off 0 bases at V and 9 bases at J, with 13 bases between the two ends. The V gene's germline CDR1 is SGHRS and CDR2 YFSETQ. CDR3 DNA: TGCGCCAGCAGCTTGGGACGGACAGACAGTTCACCCCTCCACTTT. Amino acids: CASSLGRTDSSPLHF. Based on the CDR3 plus reference TRBV5-1 and TRBJ1-6, the full variable domain is KAGVTQTPRYLIKTRGQQVTLSCSPISGHRSVSWYQQTPGQGLQFLFEYFSETQRNKGNFPGRFSGRQFSNSRSEMNVSTLELGDSALYLCASSLGRTDSSPLHFGNGTRLTVT.

The chain carries TRBV18 and TRBJ1-2, with D maybe TRBD1 (6 bases). The V gene's germline CDR1 is KGHSH and CDR2 LQKENI. V lost 4 bases, J lost 1 base, and 7 bases lay in between. The CDR3 consists of 13 residues. This CDR3 reads CASSQDSNYGYTF. The CDR3 nucleotides read TGTGCCAGCTCACAGGACAGTAACTATGGCTACACCTTC.

V usage is TRBV25-1 and J usage is TRBJ2-5; D unclear. CDR1 is MGHDK and CDR2 is SYGVNS in the germline V gene. The CDR3 has 11 residues. V gave up 5 bases and J gave up 5 bases, with 6 bases separating them. The CDR3 protein is CASSLGETQYF. For the CDR3, the DNA is TGTGCCAGCAGTCTAGGCGAGACCCAGTACTTC.